This TCR beta chain derives from a study of cytotoxic CD8 clonotypes in ibrutinib-treated CLL. Study-level information: Samples showed on average around 230,000 productive templates and over 80,000 productive rearrangements. Study-level findings and limits: Relative to age-matched healthy donors, clonality at baseline was higher, and it tracked circulating CD8+ T-cell counts. Ibrutinib response saw clonality rise, and progression saw it return toward baseline.

With respect to this clone: The antigen is undetermined.

Germline V lookup: CDR1 SEHNR, CDR2 FQNEAQ (reference sequence). This CDR3 region has 17 residues. J was trimmed by 1 base and V by 9 bases; bases with no gene match: 18. Depths of 1 in 200,000 to 1 in 1 million T cells were the sequencing target. Sequencing used immunoSEQ multiplex PCR; TCRdb keeps in-frame clones, though not all of them. The sample consists of some 47,000 clones, around three fifths of them appearing once. The chain has TRBV7-9 and TRBJ2-7; 7 bases are a match to TRBD2. Specimen: PBMCs, collected after 24 months of ibrutinib treatment. The receptor comes from a human donor with chronic lymphocytic leukemia. This chain's CDR3 is CASTGTNQPLRSYEQYF. DNA of the CDR3: TGTGCCAGTACTGGGACTAACCAACCATTAAGGTCCTACGAGCAGTACTTC.